A selection of T cell receptor beta chains follows, all from one sample in a study of shared clonotypes between healthy human individuals. Some clones are missing from TCRdb's copy, which holds only in-frame ones; the method was immunoSEQ multiplex PCR. The data show about 680,000 clones, approximately 79% seen once. Sequenced input: memory CD4+ T cells sorted from blood. All receptors come from a woman aged 25 to 39 in good health. Both conserved end residues are part of each CDR3. The D gene is left open where the match is weak. Clone size, where shown, is once, few, many, or a class for clones that have expanded.

size	V	D	J	CDR3	DNA
.	TRBV28	.	TRBJ2-3	CASRVPRGMSRDTQYF	TGTGCCAGCAGGGTACCGCGAGGGATGAGTAGGGATACGCAGTATTTT
many	TRBV28	TRBD2	TRBJ2-2	CASSPRLAGRELFF	TGTGCCAGCAGCCCCAGACTAGCGGGACGGGAGCTGTTTTTT
.	TRBV18	.	TRBJ1-1	CASSSGAGLWTEAFF	TGTGCCAGCTCATCGGGAGCAGGGTTGTGGACTGAAGCTTTCTTT
.	TRBV30	.	TRBJ2-5	CAWSLQETQYF	TGTGCCTGGAGTTTACAAGAGACCCAGTACTTC
.	TRBV30	.	TRBJ1-3	CAWSGSLSSGNTIYF	TGTGCCTGGTCAGGGTCCCTGAGCTCTGGAAACACCATATATTTT
.	TRBV21-1	.	TRBJ2-3	CASSLRSGRASDTQYF	TGTGCCAGCAGCCTTCGTAGCGGGAGGGCATCAGATACGCAGTATTTT
.	TRBV2	.	TRBJ1-1	CASSEGQTRAFF	TGTGCCAGCAGTGAAGGCCAGACACGAGCTTTCTTT
once	TRBV28	TRBD2	TRBJ2-3	CAMSTSGRENTQYF	TGTGCCATGTCGACTAGCGGGAGGGAGAATACGCAGTATTTT
.	TRBV5-1	.	TRBJ2-5	CASSLRESETQYF	TGCGCCAGCAGCTTGAGGGAGTCAGAGACCCAGTACTTC
.	TRBV7-2	.	TRBJ2-3	CASSKYTDTQYF	TGTGCCAGCAGCAAATACACAGATACGCAGTATTTT
.	TRBV28	TRBD1	TRBJ1-2	CASTTGDLGGYTF	TGTGCCAGCACTACAGGGGACCTTGGGGGCTACACCTTC
.	TRBV28	.	TRBJ1-2	CASSPPGRSGGYGYTF	TGTGCCAGCAGTCCTCCGGGGCGAAGCGGGGGCTATGGCTACACCTTC
few	TRBV5-1	TRBD1	TRBJ2-7	CASSERTGTYEQYF	TGCGCCAGCAGTGAGAGGACAGGAACCTACGAGCAGTACTTC
few	TRBV29-1	TRBD1	TRBJ2-3	CSTRQGSADTQYF	TGCAGCACGAGACAGGGGAGCGCAGATACGCAGTATTTT
.	TRBV6-4	.	TRBJ1-2	CASSADRNYGYTF	TGTGCCAGCAGCGCCGACAGGAACTATGGCTACACCTTC